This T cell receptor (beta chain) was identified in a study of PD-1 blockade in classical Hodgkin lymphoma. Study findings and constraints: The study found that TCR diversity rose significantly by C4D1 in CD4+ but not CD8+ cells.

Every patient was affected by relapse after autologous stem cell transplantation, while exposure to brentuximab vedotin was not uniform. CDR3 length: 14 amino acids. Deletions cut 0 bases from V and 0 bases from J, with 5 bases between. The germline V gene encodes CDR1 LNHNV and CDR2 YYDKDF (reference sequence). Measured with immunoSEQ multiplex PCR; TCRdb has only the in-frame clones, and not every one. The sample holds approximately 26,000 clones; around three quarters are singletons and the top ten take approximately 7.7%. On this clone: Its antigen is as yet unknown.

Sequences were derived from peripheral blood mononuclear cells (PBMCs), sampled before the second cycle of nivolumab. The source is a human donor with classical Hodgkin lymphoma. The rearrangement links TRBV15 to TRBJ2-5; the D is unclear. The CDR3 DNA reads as TGTGCCACCAGCAGAGACAGGTACCAAGAGACCCAGTACTTC. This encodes CATSRDRYQETQYF.